What follows are 4 T cell receptor beta chains derived from one specimen sequenced in a study of T cell changes during pregnancy in multiple sclerosis. The data were produced by immunoSEQ multiplex PCR, yet TCRdb's version contains in-frame clones alone and is incomplete. The top ten clones hold 0.75% to 0.9% of a sample with some 47,000 clones, about 95% of them seen once. The sample consisted of peripheral blood, taken in the second trimester of pregnancy. The receptors here all came from a female donor with multiple sclerosis, enrolled in a pregnancy study.

The rearrangement joins TRBV29-1 to TRBJ2-2; D is undetermined. The CDR3 consists of 12 residues. Germline-derived CDR1 and CDR2 are SQVTM and ANQGSEA. V was pared by 6 bases and J by 6 bases, with 11 bases between. For the CDR3, the DNA is TGCAGCGTGGCATCTGGCCCCGGGGAGCTGTTTTTT. Protein: CSVASGPGELFF.

This chain connects TRBV11-3 to TRBJ2-5; D unclear. Deletions cut 5 bases from V and 5 bases from J, with 12 bases between. The CDR3 loop spans 13 amino acids. Germline CDR1 SGHNT, CDR2 YENEEA. CDR3 sequence (DNA): TGTGCCAGCAGCCGTAGCCTACGGGAGACCCAGTACTTC. Translated, it gives CASSRSLRETQYF.

The chain joins TRBV7-8 to TRBJ2-5; tentatively, D is TRBD2 (6 bases). V was trimmed by 3 bases and J by 0 bases, leaving 20 bases between them. The CDR3 sequence is 18 residues long. Germline CDR1 is SGHVS and CDR2 is FQNEAQ. Here the CDR3 DNA reads TGTGCCAGCAGCTTTAAAGTTGTTAGCGGCCAGTACCAAGAGACCCAGTACTTC. Its protein product is CASSFKVVSGQYQETQYF.

As to this clone: The junction departs from germline at one end; a sequencing error may be responsible. The rearrangement joins TRBV25-1 to TRBJ2-7, with D possibly matching TRBD2 (6 bases). The CDR3 contains 14 residues. The germline V gene encodes CDR1 MGHDK and CDR2 SYGVNS. The CDR3 DNA reads TGTGTCAGCAGTGAACTTAGCGGCCCCTACGAGCAGTACTTC. Its translation is CVSSELSGPYEQYF.